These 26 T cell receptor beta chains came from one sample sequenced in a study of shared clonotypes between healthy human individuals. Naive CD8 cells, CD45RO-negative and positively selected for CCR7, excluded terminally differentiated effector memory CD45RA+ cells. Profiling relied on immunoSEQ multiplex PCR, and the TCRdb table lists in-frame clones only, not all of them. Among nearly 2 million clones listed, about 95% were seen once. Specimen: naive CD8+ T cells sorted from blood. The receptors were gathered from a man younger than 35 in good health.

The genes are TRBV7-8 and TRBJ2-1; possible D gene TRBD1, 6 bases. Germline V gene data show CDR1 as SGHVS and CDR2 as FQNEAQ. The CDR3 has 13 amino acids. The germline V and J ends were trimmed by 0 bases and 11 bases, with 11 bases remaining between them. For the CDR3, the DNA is TGTGCCAGCAGCTTAGCGGGGGCAATTCAGCAGTTCTTC. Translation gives CASSLAGAIQQFF.

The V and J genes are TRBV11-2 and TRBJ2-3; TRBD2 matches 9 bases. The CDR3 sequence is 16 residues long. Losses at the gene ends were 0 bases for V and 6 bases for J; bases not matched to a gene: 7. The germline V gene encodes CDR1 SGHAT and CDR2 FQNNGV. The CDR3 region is CASSLESREGQDTQYF. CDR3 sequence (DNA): TGTGCCAGCAGCTTAGAATCGCGGGAGGGCCAGGATACGCAGTATTTT.

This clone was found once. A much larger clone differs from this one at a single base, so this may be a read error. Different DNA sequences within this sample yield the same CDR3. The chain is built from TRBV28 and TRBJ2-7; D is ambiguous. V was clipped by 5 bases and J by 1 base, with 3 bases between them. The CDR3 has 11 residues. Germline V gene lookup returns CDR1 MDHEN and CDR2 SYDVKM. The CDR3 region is CASSESYEQYF. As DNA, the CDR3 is TGTGCCAGCAGTGAATCCTACGAGCAGTACTTC.

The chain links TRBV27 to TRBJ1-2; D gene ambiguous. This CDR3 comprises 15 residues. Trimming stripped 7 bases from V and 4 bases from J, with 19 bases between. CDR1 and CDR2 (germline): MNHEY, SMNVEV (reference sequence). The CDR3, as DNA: TGTGCCAGCACCGAGACGGGTCTATCGGGCTATGGCTACACCTTC. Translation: CASTETGLSGYGYTF.

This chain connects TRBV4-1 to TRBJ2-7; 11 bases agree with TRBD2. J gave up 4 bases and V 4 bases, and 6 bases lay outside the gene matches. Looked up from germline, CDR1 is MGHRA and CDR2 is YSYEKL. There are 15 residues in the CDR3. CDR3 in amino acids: CASSPIAGGKYEQYF. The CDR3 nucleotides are TGCGCCAGCAGCCCTATAGCGGGGGGGAAATACGAGCAGTACTTC.

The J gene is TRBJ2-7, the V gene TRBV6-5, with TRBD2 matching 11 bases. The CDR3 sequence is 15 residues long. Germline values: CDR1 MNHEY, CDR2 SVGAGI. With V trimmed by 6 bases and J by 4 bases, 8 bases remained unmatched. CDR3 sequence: CASSEGLAESYEQYF. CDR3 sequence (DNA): TGTGCCAGCAGCGAGGGACTAGCGGAGAGTTACGAGCAGTACTTC.

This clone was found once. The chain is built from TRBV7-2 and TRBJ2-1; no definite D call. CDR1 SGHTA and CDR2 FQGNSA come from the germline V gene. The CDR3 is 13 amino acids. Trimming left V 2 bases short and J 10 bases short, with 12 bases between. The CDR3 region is CASSLQAAWEQFF. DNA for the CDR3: TGTGCCAGCAGCTTACAGGCTGCATGGGAGCAGTTCTTC.

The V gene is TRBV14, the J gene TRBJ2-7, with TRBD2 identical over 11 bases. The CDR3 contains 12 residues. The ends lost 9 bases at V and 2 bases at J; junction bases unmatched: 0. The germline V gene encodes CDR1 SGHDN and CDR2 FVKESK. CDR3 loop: CASSGRAYEQYF. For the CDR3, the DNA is TGTGCCAGTAGCGGGAGGGCCTACGAGCAGTACTTC.

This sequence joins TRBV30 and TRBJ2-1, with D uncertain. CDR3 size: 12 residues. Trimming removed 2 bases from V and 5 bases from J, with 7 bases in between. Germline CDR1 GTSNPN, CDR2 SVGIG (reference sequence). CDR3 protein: CAWSSHHNEQFF. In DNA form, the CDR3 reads TGTGCCTGGAGTTCCCACCACAATGAGCAGTTCTTC.

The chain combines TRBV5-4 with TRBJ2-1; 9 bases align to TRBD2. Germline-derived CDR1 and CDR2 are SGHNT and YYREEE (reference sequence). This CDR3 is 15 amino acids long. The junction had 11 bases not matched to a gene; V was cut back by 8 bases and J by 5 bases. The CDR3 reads CARGPGTSRNNEQFF. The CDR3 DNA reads TGTGCCAGGGGACCAGGGACTAGCAGGAACAATGAGCAGTTCTTC.

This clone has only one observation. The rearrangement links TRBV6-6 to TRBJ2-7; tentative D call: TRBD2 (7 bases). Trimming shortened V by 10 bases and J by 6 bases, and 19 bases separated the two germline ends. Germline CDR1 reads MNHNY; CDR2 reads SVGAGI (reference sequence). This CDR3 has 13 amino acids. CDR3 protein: CAIGGRTPGEQYF. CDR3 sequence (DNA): TGTGCCATCGGGGGGCGGACACCCGGCGAGCAGTACTTC.

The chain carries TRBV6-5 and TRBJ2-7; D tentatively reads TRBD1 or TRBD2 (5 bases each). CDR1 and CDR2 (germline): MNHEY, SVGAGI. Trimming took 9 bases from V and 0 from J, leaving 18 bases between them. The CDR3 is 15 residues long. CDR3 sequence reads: CASSPGPLSSYEQYF. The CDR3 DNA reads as TGTGCCAGTAGTCCGGGACCCTTGAGCTCCTACGAGCAGTACTTC.

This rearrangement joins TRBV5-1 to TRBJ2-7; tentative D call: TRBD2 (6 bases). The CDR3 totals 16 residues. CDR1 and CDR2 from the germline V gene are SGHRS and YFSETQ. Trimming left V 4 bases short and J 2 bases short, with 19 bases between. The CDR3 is CASSKGGVLGTYEQYF. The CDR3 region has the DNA TGCGCCAGCAGCAAGGGCGGGGTTCTGGGAACCTACGAGCAGTACTTC.

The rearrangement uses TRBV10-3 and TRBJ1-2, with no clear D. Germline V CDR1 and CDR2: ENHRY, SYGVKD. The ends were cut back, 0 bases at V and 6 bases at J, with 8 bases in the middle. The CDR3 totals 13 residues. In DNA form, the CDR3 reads TGTGCCATCAGTGAGTCGAGTGGGGATGGCTACACCTTC. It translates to CAISESSGDGYTF.

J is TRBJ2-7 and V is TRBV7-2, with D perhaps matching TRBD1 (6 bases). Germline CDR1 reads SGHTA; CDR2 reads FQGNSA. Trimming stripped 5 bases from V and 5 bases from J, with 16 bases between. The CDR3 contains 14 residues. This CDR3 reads CASSPGHPSDEQYF. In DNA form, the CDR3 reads TGTGCCAGCAGCCCGGGACACCCCTCAGACGAGCAGTACTTC. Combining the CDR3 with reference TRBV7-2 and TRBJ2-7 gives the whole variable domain GAGVSQSPSNKVTEKGKDVELRCDPISGHTALYWYRQSLGQGLEFLIYFQGNSAPDKSGLPSDRFSAERTGGSVSTLTIQRTQQEDSAVYLCASSPGHPSDEQYFGPGTRLTVT.

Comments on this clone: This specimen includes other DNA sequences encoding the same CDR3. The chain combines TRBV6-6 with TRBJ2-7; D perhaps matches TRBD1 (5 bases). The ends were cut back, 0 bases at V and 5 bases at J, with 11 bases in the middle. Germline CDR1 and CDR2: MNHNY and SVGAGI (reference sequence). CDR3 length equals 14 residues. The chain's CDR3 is CASSYSGQGHEQYF. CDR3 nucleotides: TGTGCCAGCAGTTACTCAGGCCAGGGCCACGAGCAGTACTTC.

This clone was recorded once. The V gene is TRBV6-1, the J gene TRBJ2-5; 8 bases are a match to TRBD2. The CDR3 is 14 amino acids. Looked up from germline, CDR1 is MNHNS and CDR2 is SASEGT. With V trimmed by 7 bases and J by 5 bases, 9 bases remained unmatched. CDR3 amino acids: CASKTSGLPETQYF. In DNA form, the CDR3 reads TGTGCCAGCAAAACTAGCGGCCTCCCTGAGACCCAGTACTTC.

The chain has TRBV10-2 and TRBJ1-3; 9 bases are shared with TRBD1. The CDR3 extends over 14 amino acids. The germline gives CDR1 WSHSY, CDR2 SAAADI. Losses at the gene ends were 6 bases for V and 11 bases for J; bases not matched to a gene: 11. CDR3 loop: CASRERTGVTAIYF. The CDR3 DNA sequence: TGCGCCAGCAGGGAGAGGACAGGGGTTACCGCCATATATTTT.

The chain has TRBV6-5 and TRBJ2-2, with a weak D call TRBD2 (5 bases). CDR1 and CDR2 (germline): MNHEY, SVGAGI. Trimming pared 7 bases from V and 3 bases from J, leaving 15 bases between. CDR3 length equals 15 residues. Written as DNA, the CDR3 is TGTGCCAGCAACCCGGACTCCGTGGACACCGGGGAGCTGTTTTTT. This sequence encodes CASNPDSVDTGELFF.

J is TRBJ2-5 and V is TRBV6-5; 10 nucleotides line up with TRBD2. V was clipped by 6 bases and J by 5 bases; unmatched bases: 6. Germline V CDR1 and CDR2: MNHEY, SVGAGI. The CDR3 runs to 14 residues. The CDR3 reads CASSGGGLAETQYF. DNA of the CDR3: TGTGCCAGCAGCGGAGGGGGACTAGCGGAGACCCAGTACTTC.

The CDR3 DNA reads TGTGCCAGCAGCTTAGTAAGGGGAGGGATTCGCTCGAACATTCAGTACTTC. Translating it yields CASSLVRGGIRSNIQYF. The rearrangement joins TRBV7-9 to TRBJ2-4, with 7 positions matching TRBD2. The CDR3 is 17 amino acids. Trimming took 1 base from V and 7 from J; bases not matched to a gene: 13. The germline gives CDR1 SEHNR, CDR2 FQNEAQ (reference sequence).

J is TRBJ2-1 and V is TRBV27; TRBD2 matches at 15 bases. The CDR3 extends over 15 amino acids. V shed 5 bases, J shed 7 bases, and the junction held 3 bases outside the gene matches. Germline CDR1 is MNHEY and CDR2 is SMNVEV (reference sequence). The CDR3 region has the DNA TGTGCCAGCAGTGCCGGGACTAGCGGGGGGAATGAGCAGTTCTTC. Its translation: CASSAGTSGGNEQFF.

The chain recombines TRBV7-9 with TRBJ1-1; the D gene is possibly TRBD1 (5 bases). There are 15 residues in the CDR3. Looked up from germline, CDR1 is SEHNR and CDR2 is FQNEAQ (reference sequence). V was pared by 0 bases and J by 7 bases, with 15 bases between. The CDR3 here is CASSLAQGGSDEAFF. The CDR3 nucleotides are TGTGCCAGCAGCTTAGCGCAGGGCGGTAGCGATGAAGCTTTCTTT.

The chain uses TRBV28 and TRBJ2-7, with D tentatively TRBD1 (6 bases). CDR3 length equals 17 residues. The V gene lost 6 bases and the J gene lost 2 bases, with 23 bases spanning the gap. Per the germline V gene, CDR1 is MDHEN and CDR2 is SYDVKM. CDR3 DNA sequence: TGTGCCAGCAGCCTTGACAGGACGAACCTCTTAACCTACGAGCAGTACTTC. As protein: CASSLDRTNLLTYEQYF.

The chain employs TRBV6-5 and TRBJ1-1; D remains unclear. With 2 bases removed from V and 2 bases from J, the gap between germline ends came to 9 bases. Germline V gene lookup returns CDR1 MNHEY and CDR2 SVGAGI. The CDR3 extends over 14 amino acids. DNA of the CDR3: TGTGCCAGCAGTTACAACGTTCTTAACACTGAAGCTTTCTTT. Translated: CASSYNVLNTEAFF.

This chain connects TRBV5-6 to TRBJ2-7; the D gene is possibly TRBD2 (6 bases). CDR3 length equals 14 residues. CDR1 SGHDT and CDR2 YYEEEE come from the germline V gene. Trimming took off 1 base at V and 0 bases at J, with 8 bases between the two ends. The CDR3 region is CASSLSGGSYEQYF. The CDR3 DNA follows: TGTGCCAGCAGCTTGTCCGGGGGCTCCTACGAGCAGTACTTC.